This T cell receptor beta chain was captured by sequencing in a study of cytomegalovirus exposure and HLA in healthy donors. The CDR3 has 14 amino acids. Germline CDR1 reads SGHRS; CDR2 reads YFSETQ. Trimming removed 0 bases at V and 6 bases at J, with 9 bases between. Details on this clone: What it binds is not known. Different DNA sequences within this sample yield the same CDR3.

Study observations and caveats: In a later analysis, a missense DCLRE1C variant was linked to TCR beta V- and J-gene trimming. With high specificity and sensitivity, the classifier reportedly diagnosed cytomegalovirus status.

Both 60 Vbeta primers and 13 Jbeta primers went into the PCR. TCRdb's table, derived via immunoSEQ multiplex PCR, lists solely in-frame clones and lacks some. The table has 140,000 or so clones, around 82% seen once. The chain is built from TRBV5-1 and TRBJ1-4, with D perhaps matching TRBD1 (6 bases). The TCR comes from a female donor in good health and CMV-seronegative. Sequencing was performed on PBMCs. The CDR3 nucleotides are TGCGCCAGCAGCTTGGGCAGGGGTGATGAAAAACTGTTTTTT. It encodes CASSLGRGDEKLFF.